These 13 T cell receptor beta chains came from one sample sequenced in a study of cytomegalovirus exposure and HLA in healthy donors. PCR involved 60 Vbeta and 13 Jbeta primers. Generated by immunoSEQ multiplex PCR, the TCRdb table keeps only in-frame clones and is missing some. The table shows 100,000 to 140,000 clones, with roughly 82% occurring only once. Sequencing input: PBMCs. The receptors were gathered from a man younger than 40 in good health and CMV-seropositive.

The J gene is TRBJ2-1, the V gene TRBV7-9; D gene ambiguous. CDR3 length equals 13 residues. V lost 1 base and J lost 6, with 7 bases in between. Germline loops: CDR1 SEHNR, CDR2 FQNEAQ (reference sequence). The DNA for the CDR3 is TGTGCCAGCAGCTTAGAACAGTCCAATGAGCAGTTCTTC. Protein sequence: CASSLEQSNEQFF.

This chain links TRBV7-9 with TRBJ2-1, with 8 bases identical to TRBD1. Germline V gives CDR1 SEHNR, CDR2 FQNEAQ (reference sequence). Trimming took 11 bases from V and 2 from J; bases not matched to a gene: 5. The CDR3 has 13 amino acids. CDR3 nucleotide sequence: TGTGCCGGGGGACAGGTGCCCTACAATGAGCAGTTCTTC. It codes for CAGGQVPYNEQFF.

This chain connects TRBV6-1 to TRBJ2-7, with D possibly being TRBD2 (5 bases). Trimming took 6 bases from V and 3 from J, leaving 15 bases between them. This CDR3 contains 14 residues. From germline, CDR1 is MNHNS and CDR2 SASEGT. The CDR3 region is CASSTSGKIYEQYF. CDR3 coding DNA: TGTGCCAGCAGCACATCCGGGAAAATCTACGAGCAGTACTTC.

The CDR3 region has the DNA TGTGCCAGCAGCTTCGACAGGGTTTACACTGAAGCTTTCTTT. The encoded protein is CASSFDRVYTEAFF. V and J are TRBV7-9 and TRBJ1-1; 7 bases are shared with TRBD1. Germline trimming cut 3 bases from V and 3 bases from J; bases unmatched to any gene: 4. CDR1 SEHNR and CDR2 FQNEAQ come from the germline V gene (reference sequence). The CDR3 is 14 residues long.

The V call is TRBV19, the J call TRBJ2-1; unclear D gene. The length of the CDR3 is 15 residues. Per the germline V gene, CDR1 is LNHDA and CDR2 is SQIVND (reference sequence). Trimming took off 3 bases at V and 2 bases at J, with 11 bases between the two ends. The CDR3 DNA sequence: TGTGCCAGTAGTATGAGTCAGCGAACCTACAATGAGCAGTTCTTC. This codes for CASSMSQRTYNEQFF.

CDR3 in amino acids: CASSYGQGNYNEQFF. As DNA, the CDR3 is TGTGCCAGCAGTTATGGACAGGGGAACTACAATGAGCAGTTCTTC. The chain employs TRBV6-5 and TRBJ2-1; 9 bases fit TRBD1. The V gene end was trimmed by 3 bases and the J gene end by 3 bases; junction bases not matched to a gene: 3. The CDR3 consists of 15 residues. The germline V gene has CDR1 MNHEY and CDR2 SVGAGI.

The chain carries TRBV6-5 and TRBJ2-5, with 11 bases that match TRBD1. The end of the DNA is better explained by TRBJ2-7, so the J call may be wrong. Germline V gene lookup returns CDR1 MNHEY and CDR2 SVGAGI. This CDR3 is built from 15 residues. CDR3 in DNA: TGTGCCAGCAGTTTGGGACAGGGGGATACCTACGAGCAGTACTTC. The encoded protein is CASSLGQGDTYEQYF.

The V call is TRBV7-8, the J call TRBJ1-1; weak D call: TRBD1 (5 bases). V lost 3 bases and J lost 1, with 6 bases in between. The CDR3 is 13 residues long. CDR1 is SGHVS and CDR2 is FQNEAQ in the germline V gene. The CDR3 is CASSFRANTEAFF. The CDR3 DNA follows: TGTGCCAGCAGCTTCAGGGCGAACACTGAAGCTTTCTTT. Combining the CDR3 with reference TRBV7-8 and TRBJ1-1 gives the whole variable domain GAGVSQSPRYKVAKRGQDVALRCDPISGHVSLFWYQQALGQGPEFLTYFQNEAQLDKSGLPSDRFFAERPEGSVSTLKIQRTQQEDSAVYLCASSFRANTEAFFGQGTRLTVV.

V usage is TRBV30 and J usage is TRBJ1-1; TRBD1 matches 8 bases. CDR3 length equals 13 residues. V lost 4 bases, J lost 4 bases, and 5 bases stayed unmatched. In germline, CDR1 is GTSNPN, CDR2 SVGIG (reference sequence). The CDR3 sequence is CAWTGGWGTEAFF. CDR3 DNA sequence: TGTGCCTGGACAGGGGGCTGGGGCACTGAAGCTTTCTTT.

J is TRBJ2-2 and V is TRBV27; the D is unclear. The germline CDR1 and CDR2 sequences are MNHEY and SMNVEV (reference sequence). The CDR3 has 13 residues. Trimming took off 5 bases at V and 2 bases at J, with 6 bases between the two ends. For the CDR3, the DNA is TGTGCCAGCAGTCCTGTAAACACCGGGGAGCTGTTTTTT. This sequence encodes CASSPVNTGELFF.

The rearrangement links TRBV25-1 to TRBJ1-2, with D maybe TRBD1 (6 bases). Germline V gives CDR1 MGHDK, CDR2 SYGVNS. The V end was cut by 6 bases, the J end by 0 bases, with 14 bases between. The CDR3 contains 15 residues. Written as DNA, the CDR3 is TGTGCCAGCAGAAGGGGGGGGGATCCTAACTATGGCTACACCTTC. It translates to CASRRGGDPNYGYTF.

The CDR3 loop reads CASSYRRPQETQYF. DNA for the CDR3: TGTGCCAGCAGCTACAGAAGGCCTCAAGAGACCCAGTACTTC. The chain uses TRBV11-2 and TRBJ2-5; D is undetermined. The germline V and J ends were trimmed by 4 bases and 2 bases, with 11 bases remaining between them. This CDR3 spans 14 amino acids. Germline V gene lookup returns CDR1 SGHAT and CDR2 FQNNGV.

The chain joins TRBV5-1 to TRBJ2-3; D not resolved. The germline V gene encodes CDR1 SGHRS and CDR2 YFSETQ. The CDR3 extends over 12 amino acids. V lost 4 bases and J lost 0, with 3 bases in between. In nucleotides, the CDR3 is TGCGCCAGCAGCCTGAGCACAGATACGCAGTATTTT. Amino acids: CASSLSTDTQYF.